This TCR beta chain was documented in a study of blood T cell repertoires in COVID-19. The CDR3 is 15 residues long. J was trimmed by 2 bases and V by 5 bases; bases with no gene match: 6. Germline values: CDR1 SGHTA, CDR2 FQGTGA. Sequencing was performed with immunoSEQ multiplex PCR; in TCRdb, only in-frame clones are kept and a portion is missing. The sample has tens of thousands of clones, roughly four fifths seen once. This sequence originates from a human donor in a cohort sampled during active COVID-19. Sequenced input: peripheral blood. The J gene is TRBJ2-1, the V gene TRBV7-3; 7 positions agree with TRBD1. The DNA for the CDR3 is TGTGCCAGCAGCCTAGGACAGGTCGCCTACAATGAGCAGTTCTTC. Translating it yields CASSLGQVAYNEQFF.